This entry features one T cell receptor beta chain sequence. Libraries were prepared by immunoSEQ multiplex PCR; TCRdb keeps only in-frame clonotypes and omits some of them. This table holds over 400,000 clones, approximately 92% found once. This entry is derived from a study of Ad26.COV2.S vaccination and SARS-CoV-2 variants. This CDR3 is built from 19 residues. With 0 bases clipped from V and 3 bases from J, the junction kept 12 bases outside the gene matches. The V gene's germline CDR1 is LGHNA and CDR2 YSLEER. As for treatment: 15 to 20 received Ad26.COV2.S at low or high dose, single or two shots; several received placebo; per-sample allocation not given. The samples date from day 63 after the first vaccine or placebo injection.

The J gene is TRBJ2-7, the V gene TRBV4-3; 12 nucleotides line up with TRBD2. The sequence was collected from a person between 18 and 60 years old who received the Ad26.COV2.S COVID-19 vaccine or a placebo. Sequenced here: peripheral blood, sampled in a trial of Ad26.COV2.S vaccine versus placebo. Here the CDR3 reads CASSQDPLPRTSGNYEQYF. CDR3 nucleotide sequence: TGCGCCAGCAGCCAAGATCCCCTGCCCCGGACTAGCGGGAACTACGAGCAGTACTTC.